Each of the 20 T cell receptor beta chains below was sequenced from the same sample in a study of T cell responses to AZD1222 COVID-19 vaccine. Produced via immunoSEQ multiplex PCR; TCRdb's table is partial and in-frame only. The table lists 140,000 to 150,000 clones, 91% of them singletons, with 1.4% in the top ten. Sequencing was performed on peripheral blood, taken on day 0 of AZD1222 vaccination. These TCRs come from an adult in good health.

The genes are TRBV4-3 and TRBJ2-1; 11 bases fit TRBD2. The J segment lost 8 bases and the V segment lost 1 base, leaving 19 bases of the junction unmatched. The germline CDR1 and CDR2 sequences are LGHNA and YSLEER. CDR3 size: 20 residues. In DNA, the CDR3 is TGCGCCAGCAGCCAAGCTCCGACTAGCGGGGTCCCTAATACCTTCCATGAGCAGTTCTTC. Translating gives CASSQAPTSGVPNTFHEQFF.

The V call is TRBV14, the J call TRBJ2-2, with D uncertain. Germline CDR1 and CDR2: SGHDN and FVKESK. The CDR3 is made up of 13 amino acids. Trimming removed 3 bases from V and 4 bases from J, with 6 bases in between. The CDR3 DNA reads as TGTGCCAGCAGCCAGGTGATCACCGGGGAGCTGTTTTTT. It codes for CASSQVITGELFF. Drawing the rest from reference TRBV14 and TRBJ2-2, the complete variable domain is EAGVTQFPSHSVIEKGQTVTLRCDPISGHDNLYWYRRVMGKEIKFLLHFVKESKQDESGMPNNRFLAERTGGTYSTLKVQPAELEDSGVYFCASSQVITGELFFGEGSRLTVL.

In DNA, the CDR3 is TGTGCCAGCAGTTTAAAGGGCCCCTATGGCTACACCTTC. Amino acid sequence: CASSLKGPYGYTF. This chain joins TRBV27 and TRBJ1-2; D ambiguous. Germline loops: CDR1 MNHEY, CDR2 SMNVEV (reference sequence). V dropped 2 bases and J dropped 4 bases, with 8 bases sitting between them. The CDR3 has 13 residues.

The chain couples TRBV9 to TRBJ1-5, with 12 bases matching TRBD1. V dropped 5 bases and J dropped 5; count of bases not matched to a gene: 20. The CDR3 has 20 amino acids. The germline V gene has CDR1 SGDLS and CDR2 YYNGEE. The CDR3 DNA sequence: TGTGCCAGCAGAAAAACCGGGACAGGGGGCCCCCTTAGCCTGGATCAGCCCCAGCATTTT. Translated: CASRKTGTGGPLSLDQPQHF.

V is TRBV10-2 and J is TRBJ2-5; 7 bases are shared with TRBD2. Per germline, CDR1 WSHSY and CDR2 SAAADI. CDR3 length: 14 residues. Unmatched junction bases numbered 6, after V lost 6 bases and J lost 2 bases. Written as DNA, the CDR3 is TGCGCCAGCAGGCCGCTAGCGGCGCAAGAGACCCAGTACTTC. This translates into CASRPLAAQETQYF.

This sequence joins TRBV24-1 and TRBJ1-2; 7 nucleotides agree with TRBD1. Germline values: CDR1 KGHDR, CDR2 SFDVKD. CDR3 length equals 12 residues. With 3 bases clipped from V and 8 bases from J, the junction kept 2 bases outside the gene matches. The chain's CDR3 is CATSDGTEGYTF. CDR3 sequence (DNA): TGTGCCACCAGTGATGGGACAGAGGGCTACACCTTC.

The gene calls are TRBV19 and TRBJ2-1, with 7 bases lining up with TRBD2. The V and J ends lost 4 bases and 6 bases, in that order; junction bases with no gene match: 6. Germline CDR1 LNHDA, CDR2 SQIVND (reference sequence). This CDR3 region has 14 residues. The chain's CDR3 is CASSRSSGVNEQFF. CDR3 DNA: TGTGCCAGTAGTAGGTCCAGCGGGGTCAATGAGCAGTTCTTC.

The chain combines TRBV28 with TRBJ1-2, with D perhaps TRBD1 (5 bases). Germline CDR1 and CDR2: MDHEN and SYDVKM. Trimming took off 8 bases at V and 1 base at J, with 17 bases between the two ends. This CDR3 comprises 15 residues. Here the CDR3 reads CASLPRDRFNYGYTF. DNA of the CDR3: TGTGCCAGCCTACCCCGAGACAGATTTAACTATGGCTACACCTTC.

The rearrangement uses TRBV4-2 and TRBJ2-2, with 7 bases matching TRBD1. Germline CDR1 reads LGHNA; CDR2 reads YNFKEQ. The CDR3 has 13 amino acids. The V gene end was trimmed by 4 bases and the J gene end by 4 bases; junction bases not matched to a gene: 0. This chain's CDR3 is CASSRDSTGELFF. In nucleotides, the CDR3 is TGTGCCAGCAGCCGGGACAGCACCGGGGAGCTGTTTTTT.

This chain joins TRBV7-2 and TRBJ2-5; D is tentatively TRBD1 or TRBD2 (5 bases each). V was shortened by 7 bases and J by 7 bases, with 19 bases between the two germline ends. The CDR3 totals 14 residues. Per germline, CDR1 SGHTA and CDR2 FQGNSA. CDR3: CASTTGRAQGTQYF. The CDR3 DNA sequence: TGTGCCAGCACTACGGGACGGGCGCAGGGGACCCAGTACTTC.

The V gene is TRBV18, the J gene TRBJ2-7; D call uncertain. Trimming took off 0 bases at V and 6 bases at J, with 6 bases between the two ends. Germline V lookup: CDR1 KGHSH, CDR2 LQKENI. The CDR3 spans 12 residues. CDR3 in DNA: TGTGCCAGCTCACCACCCCTTGGCGAGCAGTACTTC. This codes for CASSPPLGEQYF.

The rearrangement uses TRBV4-1 and TRBJ1-5; no reliable D call. The CDR3 consists of 17 residues. Germline CDR1 is MGHRA and CDR2 is YSYEKL. The V end lost 4 bases, the J end lost 0 bases, and 16 bases lay between the germline ends. The CDR3 DNA reads TGCGCCAGCAGCCTAGAGCAGACACCTTATAGCAATCAGCCCCAGCATTTT. This codes for CASSLEQTPYSNQPQHF.

CDR3 in DNA: TGTGCCATCAGTACACCCTCCCCCGGGAGGGTCTTAGAATATGGCTACACCTTC. Protein product: CAISTPSPGRVLEYGYTF. This sequence joins TRBV10-3 and TRBJ1-2, with D uncertain. Germline V lookup: CDR1 ENHRY, CDR2 SYGVKD. CDR3 length: 18 amino acids. Trimming stripped 5 bases from V and 5 bases from J, with 27 bases between.

The genes are TRBV27 and TRBJ2-5, with no clear D. V was shortened by 2 bases and J by 2 bases, with 9 bases between the two germline ends. The CDR3 covers 14 residues. Germline lookup yields CDR1 MNHEY and CDR2 SMNVEV (reference sequence). CDR3 in amino acids: CASSLRIGQETQYF. CDR3 sequence (DNA): TGTGCCAGCAGTTTAAGGATCGGTCAAGAGACCCAGTACTTC.

This chain connects TRBV7-3 to TRBJ2-5, with TRBD1 matching 9 bases. Germline V gives CDR1 SGHTA, CDR2 FQGTGA. This CDR3 has 15 amino acids. Losses at the gene ends were 5 bases for V and 4 bases for J; bases not matched to a gene: 8. The CDR3, as DNA: TGTGCCAGCAGCCCAACAGGGGGCGAGATAGAGACCCAGTACTTC. Protein sequence: CASSPTGGEIETQYF.

V gene TRBV28 combines with J gene TRBJ1-6, with D hard to call. CDR3 length: 13 amino acids. Germline-derived CDR1 and CDR2 are MDHEN and SYDVKM. The V end lost 2 bases, the J end lost 13 bases, and 12 bases lay between the germline ends. The CDR3 protein is CASSLDRVYPLHF. The CDR3 DNA reads TGTGCCAGCAGTTTAGATAGGGTCTATCCCCTCCACTTT.

V gene TRBV14 combines with J gene TRBJ1-2, with 8 bases lining up with TRBD1. CDR1 is SGHDN and CDR2 is FVKESK in the germline V gene. The CDR3 runs 13 residues. Trimming removed 4 bases from V and 8 bases from J; junction bases left unmatched: 6. The DNA for the CDR3 is TGTGCCAGCAGCCTAAGCCGGGACAGGGGCTACACCTTC. Its translation is CASSLSRDRGYTF.

Here the CDR3 reads CASSPGSGHSDSPLHF. CDR3 sequence (DNA): TGTGCCAGCTCACCGGGATCTGGACACTCCGATTCACCCCTCCACTTT. V and J are TRBV18 and TRBJ1-6; possibly TRBD1 for D (5 bases). V dropped 3 bases and J dropped 8 bases, with 17 bases sitting between them. From germline, CDR1 is KGHSH and CDR2 LQKENI. The CDR3 consists of 16 residues.

CDR3 in DNA: TGTGCCAGCAGCTCGTCTCGCCTAGCGGGAGCCACCTACGAGCAGTACTTC. Protein sequence: CASSSSRLAGATYEQYF. The V gene is TRBV11-2, the J gene TRBJ2-7; 10 nucleotides align to TRBD2. Trimming at V came to 4 bases and at J to 2 bases, leaving 11 bases not matched to a gene. This CDR3 is 17 amino acids long. The germline V gene has CDR1 SGHAT and CDR2 FQNNGV.

This clone occurred once. The chain has TRBV6-5 and TRBJ1-4; 8 nucleotides align to TRBD1. This CDR3 is 13 amino acids long. Germline V lookup: CDR1 MNHEY, CDR2 SVGAGI. With 5 bases clipped from V and 6 bases from J, the junction kept 2 bases outside the gene matches. Written as DNA, the CDR3 is TGTGCCAGCAGTACAGGGGGAGATGAAAAACTGTTTTTT. It specifies CASSTGGDEKLFF.